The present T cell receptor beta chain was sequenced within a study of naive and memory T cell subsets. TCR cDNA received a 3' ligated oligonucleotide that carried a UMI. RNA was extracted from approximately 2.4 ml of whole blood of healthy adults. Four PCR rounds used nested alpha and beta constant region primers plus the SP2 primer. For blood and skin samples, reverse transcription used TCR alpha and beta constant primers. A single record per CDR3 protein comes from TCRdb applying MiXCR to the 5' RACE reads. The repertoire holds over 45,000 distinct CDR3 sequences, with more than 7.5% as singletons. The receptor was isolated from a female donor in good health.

This CDR3 reads CASSPHPSGGDSGANVLTF. CDR3 bases: TGTGCCAGCAGTCCCCATCCTAGCGGGGGGGACTCTGGGGCCAACGTCCTGACTTTC. This chain uses TRBV7-2 with TRBJ2-6, with 12 bases aligning to TRBD2. The V segment lost 6 bases and the J segment 0 bases; nucleotides outside the gene matches: 9. The CDR3 is 19 residues long. Germline lookup yields CDR1 SGHTA and CDR2 FQGNSA. Variable domain in full (rest from reference TRBV7-2 and TRBJ2-6): GAGVSQSPSNKVTEKGKDVELRCDPISGHTALYWYRQSLGQGLEFLIYFQGNSAPDKSGLPSDRFSAERTGGSVSTLTIQRTQQEDSAVYLCASSPHPSGGDSGANVLTFGAGSRLTVL.